The clone carrying this TCR beta chain was observed at least ten times. Its antigen is not known. TCRdb analysed the reads with MiXCR anew, one entry per CDR3 protein. The table shows 500,000 or so distinct CDR3 sequences, with 16% occurring only once. The data stem from a study of T cell repertoires in cytomegalovirus infection. Study summary: The public TCR beta signatures pointed to both CMV infection and matching HLA type.

General study points: The ex vivo response showed dominance by HLA-C-restricted CMV-specific TCR beta clonotypes.

Sequencing input: CD8+ T cells from PBMCs. This sequence originates from a human donor in good health (CMV status not recorded). Some clones in this sample may be carry-over from other donors' samples.

The CDR3 DNA is TGTGCCAGCAGCCTTGCCCGAACCGTAATGAACACTGAAGCTTTCTTT. Its translation: CASSLARTVMNTEAFF. The chain employs TRBV7-8 and TRBJ1-1; D uncertain. This CDR3 spans 16 amino acids. Germline V gene lookup returns CDR1 SGHVS and CDR2 FQNEAQ. Trimming stripped 5 bases from V and 0 bases from J, with 16 bases between. The full variable domain, its missing parts supplied by reference TRBV7-8 and TRBJ1-1, is GAGVSQSPRYKVAKRGQDVALRCDPISGHVSLFWYQQALGQGPEFLTYFQNEAQLDKSGLPSDRFFAERPEGSVSTLKIQRTQQEDSAVYLCASSLARTVMNTEAFFGQGTRLTVV.